A selection of T cell receptor beta chains follows, all from one sample in a study of beta chain features in type 1 diabetes. Clones were read by immunoSEQ multiplex PCR, and TCRdb kept only the in-frame ones, dropping some. Counted here are about 230,000 clones, more than 15% occurring once; the ten biggest clones make up about 0.078%. Sequences were obtained from naive CD4+ T cells from blood. These receptors came from a young man with type 1 diabetes. Each CDR3 is given with its conserved first and last residue.

J gene	V gene	CDR3 protein
TRBJ2-7	TRBV29-1	CSVGAGGVDEQYF
TRBJ2-1	TRBV9	CASSVSGRPNEQFF
TRBJ2-5	TRBV7-9	CASIPGGEETQYF
TRBJ2-7	TRBV2	CASRKDSSYEQYF
TRBJ1-1	TRBV28	CASRVGTPWDTEAFF
TRBJ2-5	TRBV7-9	CASSFRDYQETQYF
TRBJ2-2	TRBV28	CASRGSGAGTGELFF
TRBJ1-2	TRBV7-2	CASSTADRGRNGYTF
TRBJ2-5	TRBV7-8	CASSEGTVQETQYF
TRBJ2-2	TRBV27	CASTPGTGETGELFF
TRBJ2-1	TRBV27	CASSEGSTTYNEQFF
TRBJ2-5	TRBV30	CAWTREETQYF
TRBJ2-7	TRBV20-1	CSARGLGEQYF
TRBJ2-7	TRBV7-3	CASRQRQGHYEQYF
TRBJ2-7	TRBV12-5	CASGLVVGTTYHEQYF
TRBJ1-4	TRBV29-1	CSVAGVGGEKLFF
TRBJ2-3	TRBV30	CAWDGQGAGDTQYF
TRBJ2-1	TRBV5-6	CASSPLAGHYNEQFF
TRBJ1-2	TRBV5-1	CASSLDGELYGYTF
TRBJ2-1	TRBV5-6	CASSGGEDSYNEQFF
TRBJ2-3	TRBV21-1	CRPCKGRPDTQYF
TRBJ2-1	TRBV30	CAWKNTRTSGGRNEQFF
TRBJ2-3	TRBV9	CASSVQGAQTDTQYF
TRBJ2-7	TRBV28	CASSPGMRESYEQYF
TRBJ2-3	TRBV13	CASSLVVLAGVHSQYF
TRBJ2-2	TRBV30	CAWTAGTGELFF
TRBJ2-7	TRBV28	CASKGADYEQYF
TRBJ2-1	TRBV9	CASSALGLVPSYNEQFF
TRBJ2-3	TRBV14	CASSLLLTDTQYF
TRBJ2-5	TRBV29-1	CSVRTSGRKTQYF
TRBJ1-1	TRBV5-1	CASSWGQGNTEAFF
TRBJ2-1	TRBV29-1	CSVGLAGLVEQFF
TRBJ2-1	TRBV10-1	CASSESGTGQQFF
TRBJ1-2	TRBV20-1	CRAGTDYGYTF
TRBJ2-7	TRBV20-1	CSARAYEQYF
TRBJ2-2	TRBV15	CATSRDLGDTTGELFF
TRBJ1-1	TRBV7-2	CASSLRQATEAFF
TRBJ1-1	TRBV4-1	CASSVGQGARTEAFF
TRBJ2-5	TRBV18	CASSLADLQETQYF
TRBJ2-4	TRBV7-9	CASSIGFGELAKNIQYF
TRBJ2-7	TRBV30	CAWSRGVNEQYF
TRBJ1-1	TRBV30	CAFSGTVEAFF
TRBJ2-5	TRBV27	CASSSNRGRETQYF
TRBJ2-7	TRBV29-1	CSVERVQGDEQYF
TRBJ2-2	TRBV15	CATSVGGSVNTGELFF
TRBJ2-2	TRBV6-5	CASTLAGATGELFF
TRBJ2-7	TRBV27	CASSLSGTSGYEQYF
TRBJ2-2	TRBV30	CAWSRVLGTGELFF